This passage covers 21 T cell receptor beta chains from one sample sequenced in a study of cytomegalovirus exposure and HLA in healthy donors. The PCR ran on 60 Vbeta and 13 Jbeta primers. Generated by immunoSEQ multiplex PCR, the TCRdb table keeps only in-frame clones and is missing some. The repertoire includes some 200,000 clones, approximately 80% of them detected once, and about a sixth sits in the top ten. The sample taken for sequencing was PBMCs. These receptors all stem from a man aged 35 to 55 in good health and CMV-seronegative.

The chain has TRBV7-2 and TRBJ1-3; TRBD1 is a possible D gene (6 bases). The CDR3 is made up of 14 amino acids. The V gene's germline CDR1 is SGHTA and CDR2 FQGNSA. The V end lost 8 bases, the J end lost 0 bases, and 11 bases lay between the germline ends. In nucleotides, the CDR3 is TGTGCCAGCGGAACAGGGATCTCTGGAAACACCATATATTTT. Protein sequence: CASGTGISGNTIYF.

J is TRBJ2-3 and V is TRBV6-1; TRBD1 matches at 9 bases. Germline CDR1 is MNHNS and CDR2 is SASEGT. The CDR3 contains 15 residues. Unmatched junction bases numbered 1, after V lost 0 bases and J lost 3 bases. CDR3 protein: CASSEAGTGTDTQYF. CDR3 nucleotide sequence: TGTGCCAGCAGTGAAGCGGGGACAGGGACAGATACGCAGTATTTT.

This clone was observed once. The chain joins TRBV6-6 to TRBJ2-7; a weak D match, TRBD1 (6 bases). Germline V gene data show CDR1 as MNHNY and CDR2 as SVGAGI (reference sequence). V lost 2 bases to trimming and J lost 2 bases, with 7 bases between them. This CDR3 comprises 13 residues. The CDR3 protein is CASSYDRTYEQYF. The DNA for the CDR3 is TGTGCCAGCAGTTACGACAGGACCTACGAGCAGTACTTC.

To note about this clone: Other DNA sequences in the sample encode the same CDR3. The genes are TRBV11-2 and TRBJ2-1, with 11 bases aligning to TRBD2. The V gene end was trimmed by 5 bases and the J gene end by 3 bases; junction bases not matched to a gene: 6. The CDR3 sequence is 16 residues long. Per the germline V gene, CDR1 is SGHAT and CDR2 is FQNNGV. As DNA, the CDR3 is TGTGCCAGCAGCCCCCGACTAGCGGGGATCTACAATGAGCAGTTCTTC. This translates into CASSPRLAGIYNEQFF.

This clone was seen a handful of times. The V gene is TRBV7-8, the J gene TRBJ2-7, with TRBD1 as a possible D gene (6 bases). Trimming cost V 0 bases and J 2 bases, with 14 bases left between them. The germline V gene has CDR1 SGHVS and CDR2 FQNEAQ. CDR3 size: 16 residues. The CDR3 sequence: CASSLADRNLPYEQYF. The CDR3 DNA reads TGTGCCAGCAGCTTAGCGGACAGAAACCTCCCCTACGAGCAGTACTTC.

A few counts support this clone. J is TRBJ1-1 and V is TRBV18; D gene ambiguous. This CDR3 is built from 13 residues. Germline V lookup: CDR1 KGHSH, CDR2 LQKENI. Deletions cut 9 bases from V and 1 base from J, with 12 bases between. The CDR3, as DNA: TGTGCCAGTCTTCAGCGGGGGAACACTGAAGCTTTCTTT. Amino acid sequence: CASLQRGNTEAFF.

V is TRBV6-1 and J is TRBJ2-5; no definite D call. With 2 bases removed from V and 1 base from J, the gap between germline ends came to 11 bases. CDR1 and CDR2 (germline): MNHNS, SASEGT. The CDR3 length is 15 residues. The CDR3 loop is CASSEQWLAQETQYF. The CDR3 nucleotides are TGTGCCAGCAGTGAACAATGGTTGGCCCAAGAGACCCAGTACTTC.

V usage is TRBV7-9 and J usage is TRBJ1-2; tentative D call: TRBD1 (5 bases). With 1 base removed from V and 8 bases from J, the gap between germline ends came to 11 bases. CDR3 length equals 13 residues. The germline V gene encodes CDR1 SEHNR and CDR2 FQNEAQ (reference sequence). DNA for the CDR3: TGTGCCAGCAGCTTAGGACAGTCTCGAGGCTACACCTTC. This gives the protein CASSLGQSRGYTF.

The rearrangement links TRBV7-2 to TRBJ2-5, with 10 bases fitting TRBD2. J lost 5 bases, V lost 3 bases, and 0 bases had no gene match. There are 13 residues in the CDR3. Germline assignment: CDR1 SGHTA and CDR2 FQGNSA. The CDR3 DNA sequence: TGTGCCAGCAGCTTTAGCGGGGGGGAGACCCAGTACTTC. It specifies CASSFSGGETQYF.

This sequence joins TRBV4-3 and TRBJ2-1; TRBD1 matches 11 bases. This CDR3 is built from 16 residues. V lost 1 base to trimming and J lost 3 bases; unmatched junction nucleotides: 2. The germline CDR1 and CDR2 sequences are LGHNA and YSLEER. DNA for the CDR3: TGCGCCAGCAGCCAAGGCGGGACAGGGGGCTACAATGAGCAGTTCTTC. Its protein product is CASSQGGTGGYNEQFF.

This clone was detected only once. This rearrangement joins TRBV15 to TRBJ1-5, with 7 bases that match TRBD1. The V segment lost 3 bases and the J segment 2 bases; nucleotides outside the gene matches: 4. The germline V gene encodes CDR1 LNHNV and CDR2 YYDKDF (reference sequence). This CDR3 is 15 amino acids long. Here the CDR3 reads CATSSIDRGNQPQHF. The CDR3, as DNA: TGTGCCACCAGCAGCATCGACAGGGGCAATCAGCCCCAGCATTTT.

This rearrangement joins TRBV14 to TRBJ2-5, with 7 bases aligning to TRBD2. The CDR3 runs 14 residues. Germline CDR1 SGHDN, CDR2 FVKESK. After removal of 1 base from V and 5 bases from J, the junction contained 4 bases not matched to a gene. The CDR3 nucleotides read TGTGCCAGCAGCCAAGTCGGGGGGACGGAGACCCAGTACTTC. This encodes CASSQVGGTETQYF.

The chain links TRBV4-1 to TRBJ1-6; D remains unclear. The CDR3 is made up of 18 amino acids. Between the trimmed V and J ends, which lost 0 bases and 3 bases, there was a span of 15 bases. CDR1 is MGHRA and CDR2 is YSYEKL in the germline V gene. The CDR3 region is CASSQDQWEGIYNSPLHF. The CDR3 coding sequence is TGCGCCAGCAGCCAAGATCAGTGGGAGGGCATCTATAATTCACCCCTCCACTTT.

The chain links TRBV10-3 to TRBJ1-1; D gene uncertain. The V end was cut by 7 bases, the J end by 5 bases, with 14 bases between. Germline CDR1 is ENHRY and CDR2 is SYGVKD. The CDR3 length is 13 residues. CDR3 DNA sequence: TGTGCCATCAACTCCCCAGGCGGGACTGAAGCTTTCTTT. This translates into CAINSPGGTEAFF.

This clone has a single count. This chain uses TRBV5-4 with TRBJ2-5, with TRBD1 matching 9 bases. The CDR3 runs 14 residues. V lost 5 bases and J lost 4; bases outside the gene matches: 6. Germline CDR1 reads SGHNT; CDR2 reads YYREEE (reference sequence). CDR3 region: CASRRTGGSETQYF. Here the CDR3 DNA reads TGTGCCAGCAGGCGAACAGGGGGCTCAGAGACCCAGTACTTC.

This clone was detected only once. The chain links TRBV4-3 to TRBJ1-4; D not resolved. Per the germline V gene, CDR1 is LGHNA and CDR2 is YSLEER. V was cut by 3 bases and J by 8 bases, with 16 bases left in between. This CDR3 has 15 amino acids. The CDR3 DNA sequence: TGCGCCAGCAGCCACCCCGAATTGGGAGGCGAAAAACTGTTTTTT. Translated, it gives CASSHPELGGEKLFF.

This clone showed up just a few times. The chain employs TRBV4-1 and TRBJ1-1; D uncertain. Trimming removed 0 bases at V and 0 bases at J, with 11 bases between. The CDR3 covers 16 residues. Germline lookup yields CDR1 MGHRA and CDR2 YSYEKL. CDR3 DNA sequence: TGCGCCAGCAGCCAAGATCGGTTTCCCGTGAACACTGAAGCTTTCTTT. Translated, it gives CASSQDRFPVNTEAFF.

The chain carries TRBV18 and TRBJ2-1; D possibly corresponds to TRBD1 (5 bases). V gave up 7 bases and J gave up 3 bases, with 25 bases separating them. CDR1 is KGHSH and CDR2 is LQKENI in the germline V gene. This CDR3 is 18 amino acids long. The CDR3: CASFTILLGAHNYNEQFF. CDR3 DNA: TGTGCCAGCTTCACCATACTCCTAGGGGCCCACAACTACAATGAGCAGTTCTTC.

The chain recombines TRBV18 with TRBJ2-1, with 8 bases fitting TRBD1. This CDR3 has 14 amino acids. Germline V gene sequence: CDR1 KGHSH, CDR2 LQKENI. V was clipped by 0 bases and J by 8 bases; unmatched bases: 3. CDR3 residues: CASSPPDRVDEQFF. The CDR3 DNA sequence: TGTGCCAGCTCACCACCGGACAGGGTGGATGAGCAGTTCTTC.

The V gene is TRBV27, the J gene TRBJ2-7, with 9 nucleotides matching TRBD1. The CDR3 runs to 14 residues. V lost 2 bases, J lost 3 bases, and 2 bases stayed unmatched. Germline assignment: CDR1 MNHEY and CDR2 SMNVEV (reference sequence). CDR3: CASSLRQGVYEQYF. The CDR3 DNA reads TGTGCCAGCAGTTTACGACAGGGGGTCTACGAGCAGTACTTC.

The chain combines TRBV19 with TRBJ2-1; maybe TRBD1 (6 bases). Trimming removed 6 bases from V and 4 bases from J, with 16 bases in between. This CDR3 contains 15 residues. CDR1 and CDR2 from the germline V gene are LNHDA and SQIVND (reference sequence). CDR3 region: CASRMTGRVYNEQFF. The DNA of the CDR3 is TGTGCCAGTAGGATGACAGGTAGGGTTTACAATGAGCAGTTCTTC.